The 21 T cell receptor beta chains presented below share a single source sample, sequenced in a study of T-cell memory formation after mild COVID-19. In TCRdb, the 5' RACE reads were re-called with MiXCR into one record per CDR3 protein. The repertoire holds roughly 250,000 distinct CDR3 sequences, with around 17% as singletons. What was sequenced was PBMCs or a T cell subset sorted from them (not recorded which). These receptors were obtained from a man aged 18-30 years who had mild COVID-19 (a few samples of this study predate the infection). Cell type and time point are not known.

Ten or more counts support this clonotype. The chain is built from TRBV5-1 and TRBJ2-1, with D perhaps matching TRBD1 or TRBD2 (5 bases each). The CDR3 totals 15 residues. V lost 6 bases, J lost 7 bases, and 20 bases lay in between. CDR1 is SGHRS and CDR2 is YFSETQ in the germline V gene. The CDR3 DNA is TGCGCCAGCATGCCCCGGGACGACGGGGATAATGAGCAGTTCTTC. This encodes CASMPRDDGDNEQFF.

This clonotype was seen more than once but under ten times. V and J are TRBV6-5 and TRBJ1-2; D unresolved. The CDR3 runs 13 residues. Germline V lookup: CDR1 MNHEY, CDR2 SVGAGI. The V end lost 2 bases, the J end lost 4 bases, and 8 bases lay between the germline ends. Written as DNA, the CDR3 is TGTGCCAGCAGTTACCGTTCTGCCTATGGCTACACCTTC. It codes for CASSYRSAYGYTF.

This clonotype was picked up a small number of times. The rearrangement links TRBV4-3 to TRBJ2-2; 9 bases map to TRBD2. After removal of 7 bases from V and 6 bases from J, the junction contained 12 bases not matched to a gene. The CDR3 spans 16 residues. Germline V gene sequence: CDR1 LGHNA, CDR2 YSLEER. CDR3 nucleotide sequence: TGCGCCAGCAAGGGCGAAAGCGGGGGGTCGGCCGGGGAGCTGTTTTTT. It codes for CASKGESGGSAGELFF.

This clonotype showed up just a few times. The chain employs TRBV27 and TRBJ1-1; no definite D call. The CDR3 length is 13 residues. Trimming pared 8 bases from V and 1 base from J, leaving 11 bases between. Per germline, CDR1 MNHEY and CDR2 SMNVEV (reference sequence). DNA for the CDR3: TGTGCCAGCTCCAACCCGACGAACACTGAAGCTTTCTTT. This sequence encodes CASSNPTNTEAFF.

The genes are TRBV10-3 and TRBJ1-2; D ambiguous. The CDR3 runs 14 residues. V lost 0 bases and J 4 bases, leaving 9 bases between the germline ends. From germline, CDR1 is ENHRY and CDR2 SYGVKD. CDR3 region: CAISESSFPYGYTF. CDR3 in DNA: TGTGCCATCAGTGAGTCGAGTTTTCCCTATGGCTACACCTTC.

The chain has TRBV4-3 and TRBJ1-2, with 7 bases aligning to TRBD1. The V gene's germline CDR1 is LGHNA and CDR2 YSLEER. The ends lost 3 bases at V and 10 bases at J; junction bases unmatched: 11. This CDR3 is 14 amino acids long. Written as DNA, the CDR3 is TGCGCCAGCAGCCATGGGAAGGGACAGACTCTCTACACCTTC. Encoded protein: CASSHGKGQTLYTF.

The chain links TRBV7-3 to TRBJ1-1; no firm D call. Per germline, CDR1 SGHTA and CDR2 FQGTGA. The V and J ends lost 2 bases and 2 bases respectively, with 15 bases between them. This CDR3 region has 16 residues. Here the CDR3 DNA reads TGTGCCAGCAGCTTAGCGGGTGTTGGGTACAACACTGAAGCTTTCTTT. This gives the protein CASSLAGVGYNTEAFF.

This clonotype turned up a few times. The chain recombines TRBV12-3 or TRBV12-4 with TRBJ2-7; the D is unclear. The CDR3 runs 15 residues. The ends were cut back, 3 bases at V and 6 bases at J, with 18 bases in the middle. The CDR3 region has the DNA TGTGCCAGCAGTTTTCCGAGAGGAATTGGCCTCGAGCAGTACGTC. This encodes CASSFPRGIGLEQYV.

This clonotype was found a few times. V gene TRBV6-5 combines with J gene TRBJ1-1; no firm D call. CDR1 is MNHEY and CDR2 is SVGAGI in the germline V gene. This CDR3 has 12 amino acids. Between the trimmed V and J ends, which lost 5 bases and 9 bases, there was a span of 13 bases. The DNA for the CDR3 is TGTGCCAGCAGTCAGAGTGGACGTAAAGCTTTCTTT. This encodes CASSQSGRKAFF.

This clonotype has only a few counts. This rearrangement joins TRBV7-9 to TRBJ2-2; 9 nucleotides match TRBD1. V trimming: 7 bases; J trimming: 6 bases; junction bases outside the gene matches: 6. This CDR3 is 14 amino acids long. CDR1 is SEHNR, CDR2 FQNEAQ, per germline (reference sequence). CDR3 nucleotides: TGTGCCAGCATACCGGGACAGGGTTCCGGGGAGCTGTTTTTT. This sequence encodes CASIPGQGSGELFF.

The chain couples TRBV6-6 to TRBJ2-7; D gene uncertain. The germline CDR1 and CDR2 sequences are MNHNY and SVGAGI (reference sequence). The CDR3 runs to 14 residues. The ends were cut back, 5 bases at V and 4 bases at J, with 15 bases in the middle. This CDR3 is CASSHPTEAYEQYV. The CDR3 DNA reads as TGTGCCAGCAGTCATCCAACAGAAGCTTACGAGCAGTACGTC.

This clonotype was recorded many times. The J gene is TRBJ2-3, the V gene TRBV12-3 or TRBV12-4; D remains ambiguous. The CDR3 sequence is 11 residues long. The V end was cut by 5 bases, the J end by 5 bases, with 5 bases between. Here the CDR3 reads CASSRRDTQYF. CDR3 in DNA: TGTGCCAGCAGTCGAAGAGATACGCAGTATTTT.

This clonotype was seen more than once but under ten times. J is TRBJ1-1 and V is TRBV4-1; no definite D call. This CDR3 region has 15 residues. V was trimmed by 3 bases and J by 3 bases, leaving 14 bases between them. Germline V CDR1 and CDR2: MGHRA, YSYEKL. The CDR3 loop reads CASSQGKRRDTEAFF. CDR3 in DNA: TGCGCCAGCAGCCAGGGTAAAAGGAGGGACACTGAAGCTTTCTTT.

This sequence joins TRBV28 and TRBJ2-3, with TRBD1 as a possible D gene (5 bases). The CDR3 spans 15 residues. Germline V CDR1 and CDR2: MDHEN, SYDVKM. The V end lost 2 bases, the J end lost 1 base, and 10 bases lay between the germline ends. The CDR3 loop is CASSLPQGGTDTQYF. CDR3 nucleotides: TGTGCCAGCAGTTTACCCCAAGGGGGCACAGATACGCAGTATTTT.

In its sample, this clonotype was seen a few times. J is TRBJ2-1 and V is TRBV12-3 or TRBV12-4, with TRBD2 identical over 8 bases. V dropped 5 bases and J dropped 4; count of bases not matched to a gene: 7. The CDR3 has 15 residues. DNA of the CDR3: TGTGCCAGCAGTGCCCAGGCGGGGGGATACAATGAGCAGTTCTTC. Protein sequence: CASSAQAGGYNEQFF.

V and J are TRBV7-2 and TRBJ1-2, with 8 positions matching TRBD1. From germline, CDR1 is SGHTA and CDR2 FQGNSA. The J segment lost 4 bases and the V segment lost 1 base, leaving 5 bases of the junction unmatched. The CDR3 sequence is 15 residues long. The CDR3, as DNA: TGTGCCAGCAGCTTAGGTGCGGGACAGGTCTATGGCTACACCTTC. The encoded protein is CASSLGAGQVYGYTF.

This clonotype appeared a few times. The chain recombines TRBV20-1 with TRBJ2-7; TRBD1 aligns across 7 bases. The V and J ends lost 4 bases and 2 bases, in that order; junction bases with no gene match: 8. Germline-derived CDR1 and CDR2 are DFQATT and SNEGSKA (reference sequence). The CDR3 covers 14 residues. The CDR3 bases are TGCAGTGCTAATGACAGGGTGGATACCTACGAGCAGTACGTC. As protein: CSANDRVDTYEQYV.

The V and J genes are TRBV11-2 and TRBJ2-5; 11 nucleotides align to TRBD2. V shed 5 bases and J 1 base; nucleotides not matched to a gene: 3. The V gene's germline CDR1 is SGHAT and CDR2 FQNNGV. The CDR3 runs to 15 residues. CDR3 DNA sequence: TGTGCCAGCAGCCACGGGACTAGCGGCCAAGAGACCCAGTACTTC. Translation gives CASSHGTSGQETQYF.

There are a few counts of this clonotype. The CDR3 loop is CASSQEGAYGYTF. CDR3 in DNA: TGCGCCAGCAGCCAGGAGGGCGCCTATGGCTACACCTTC. The chain joins TRBV4-1 to TRBJ1-2; no firm D call. The V and J ends lost 3 bases and 4 bases respectively, with 9 bases between them. Germline values: CDR1 MGHRA, CDR2 YSYEKL. This CDR3 contains 13 residues.

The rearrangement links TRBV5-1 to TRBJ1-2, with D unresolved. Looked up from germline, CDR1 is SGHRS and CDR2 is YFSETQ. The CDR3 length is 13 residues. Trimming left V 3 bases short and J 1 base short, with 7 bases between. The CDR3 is CASSSQNNYGYTF. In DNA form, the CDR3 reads TGCGCCAGCAGCTCACAGAATAACTATGGCTACACCTTC.

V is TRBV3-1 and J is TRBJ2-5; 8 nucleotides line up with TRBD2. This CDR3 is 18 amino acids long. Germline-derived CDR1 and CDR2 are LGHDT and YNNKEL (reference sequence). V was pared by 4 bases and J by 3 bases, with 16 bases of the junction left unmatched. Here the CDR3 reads CASSPYWGWEAGEETQYF. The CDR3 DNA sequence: TGTGCCAGCAGCCCGTACTGGGGATGGGAAGCGGGGGAAGAGACCCAGTACTTC.